This T cell receptor (beta chain) was captured by sequencing in a study of response to subunit inactivated influenza vaccine. General study findings and limits: There was a suggestion from the authors that each seasonal influenza vaccination recruits few new T cells.

TCRdb reprocessed the RT-PCR reads with MiXCR, giving one entry per CDR3 protein. The sample records some 570,000 distinct CDR3 sequences, 10% to 12% being singletons. In its sample, this clonotype was seen a few times. Its antigen is still unknown. This is likely a read error, given that the CDR3 carries no conserved phenylalanine or tryptophan at its end. Germline loops: CDR1 SGHDN, CDR2 FVKESK. V lost 1 base and J lost 0, with 19 bases in between. The CDR3 runs to 20 residues. This same sample was also part of a study on T cells expressing NK-cell markers. From that paper: Libraries used 5'RACE template switching adding universal primer site and UMIs. Within several experiments, an anti-gamma-delta TCR antibody kept the sorting limited to alpha-beta TCR T cells. HCMV specificity of the expanded NKG2C+ T cell clones was not established.

The sequence came from a man aged 45-65 years who received an inactivated influenza vaccine. This chain links TRBV14 with TRBJ2-6, with a tentative D call TRBD1 (6 bases). Sequencing used PBMCs from blood, obtained on the day of vaccination. CDR3 bases: TGTGCCAGCAGCCAAGGCAGAGACAGGTGGCCCCTCTCTGGGGCCAACGTCCTGACTTCT. Protein product: CASSQGRDRWPLSGANVLTS.